This TCR beta chain was captured by sequencing in a study of blood T cell repertoires in COVID-19. In germline, CDR1 is SNHLY, CDR2 FYNNEI. This CDR3 has 16 residues. The V gene end was trimmed by 6 bases and the J gene end by 2 bases; junction bases not matched to a gene: 9. The repertoire was sequenced with immunoSEQ multiplex PCR; TCRdb's copy has only in-frame clones and lacks some. The table lists under 350,000 clones, approximately 90% of them singletons. Material: peripheral blood. The receptor's source is a man aged 40-49 years with acute or convalescent COVID-19. The chain uses TRBV2 and TRBJ1-4; 7 nucleotides agree with TRBD1. CDR3: CASSRQGAGTNEKLFF. CDR3 coding DNA: TGTGCCAGCAGCCGACAGGGCGCGGGGACTAATGAAAAACTGTTTTTT.